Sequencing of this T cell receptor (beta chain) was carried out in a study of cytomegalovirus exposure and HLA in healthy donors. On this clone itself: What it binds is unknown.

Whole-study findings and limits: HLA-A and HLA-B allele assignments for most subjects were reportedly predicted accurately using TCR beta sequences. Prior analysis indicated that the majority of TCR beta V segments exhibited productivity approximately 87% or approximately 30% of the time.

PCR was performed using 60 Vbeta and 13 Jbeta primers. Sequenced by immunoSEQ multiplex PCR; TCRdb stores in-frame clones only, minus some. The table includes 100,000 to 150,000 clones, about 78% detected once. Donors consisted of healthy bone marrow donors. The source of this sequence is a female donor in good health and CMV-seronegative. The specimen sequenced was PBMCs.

CDR3 loop: CASSLGRWGGPSPLHF. CDR3 nucleotide sequence: TGTGCCAGCAGCTTGGGCCGGTGGGGGGGACCTTCACCCCTCCACTTT. The chain joins TRBV7-2 to TRBJ1-6; D is possibly TRBD1 (5 bases). The germline gives CDR1 SGHTA, CDR2 FQGNSA. CDR3 length: 16 residues. Deletions cut 3 bases from V and 9 bases from J, with 18 bases between.